This T cell receptor beta chain was observed in a study of T cells in lung cancer brain metastases (dated by TCRdb to between 2018 and 2020). Describing the broader study: Of the 20 patients, over 15 had a history of tobacco use, with a median of roughly 41 pack-years. Of the approximately 20 patients, eighteen received no interval therapy between resection of the primary and resection of the metastasis. The primary and brain metastasis specimens were acquired a median of roughly 350 days apart. In this study, the TCR beta CDR3 repertoires of fully resected primary non-small cell lung cancers were compared with those of paired brain metastases. The cohort comprised around 20 patients contributing about 40 specimens, one primary lung lesion and one brain metastasis each. Patients had a median age at first diagnosis of 55 to 70 years, with roughly nine males and about a dozen females. Primary and metastatic specimens both had an average DNA integrity number of approximately 3.8, with no significant difference between the two sites. General findings and caveats noted by the study authors: Most clones were lesion-specific, with limited overlap between paired lesions (mean Morisita index about 0.23). Compared with their paired primaries, brain metastases had significantly fewer unique productive clones (median about 1,500 versus 4,500). A significantly larger repertoire fraction was made up by the ten most abundant clones in brain metastases than in primaries, which was suggestive of clonal expansion. Effects of preoperative corticosteroids on T cell infiltration in brain metastases could not be controlled. DNA fragmentation in the FFPE samples may have kept the complete infiltrating T cell repertoire from being retrieved.

Resection was performed in the patients for synchronous oligometastatic disease or for delayed recurrence of a solitary brain metastasis. To avoid including cancers other than NSCLC, any patient with a history of multiple malignancies was excluded. Tumor areas were macrodissected from four to six deparaffinized 9.5 to 10 um unstained sections, using marked H&E slides as a guide. All specimens were fixed in formalin and embedded in paraffin (FFPE). The AllPrep DNA/RNA FFPE Kit was used for extraction of genomic DNA. V is cut back by 4 bases and J by 4 bases, with 5 bases in the junction unmatched. There are 13 amino acids in the CDR3, from cysteine to phenylalanine inclusive. Only CDR3 DNA remains: 39 bases, in frame from the first base. Looking up the germline V gene yields CDR1 SQVTM and CDR2 ANQGSEA. A word on this clone: Its antigen is not yet known. The record has no base qualities; no much larger clone is one base away.

Between roughly 2.24 and 4.92 ug genomic DNA was input per sample, with paired samples receiving equal DNA input. TCR beta libraries were constructed with the immunoSEQ hsTCRbeta Kit, with multiplexed V and J gene primers used across two PCR steps. Pooled libraries with positive and negative controls were sequenced on an Illumina MiSeq using a 100-cycle paired-end protocol. The published analysis was carried out like this. Raw data were processed by the immunoSEQ vendor into normalized, annotated TCR beta repertoire reports. Richness was defined as the number of unique clones by nucleotide sequence, and the iChao1 and Efron-Thisted estimators were used to extrapolate total richness. Pielou's evenness, Simpson's index, top-ten clone proportional abundance, and Morisita overlap index were used to characterize and compare paired lesions. TCRdb carries this immuneACCESS record with in-frame sequences only. Its versions omit some clonotypes, under half of them owing to an unresolved V gene in the studies checked, with the rest unexplained. That table is the source of V, J and clone size, and D and trimming were worked out from the DNA. Across this sample there are approximately 5,000 clones, with roughly 85% seen only once. The ten largest account for 2.4% of the sample.

The sample consisted of tumor tissue from the primary lung tumor. Sample cell subset or site, as interpreted from the label and publication: primary lung cancer lesion. The source is a man aged 50-60 years with non-small cell lung cancer. The V and J genes are TRBV29-1 and TRBJ2-5, with 8 bases in between that match TRBD2. The sequence in DNA is TGCAGCGTTGGAAAACGGGGGGGAGAGACCCAGTACTTC. Its protein product is CSVGKRGGETQYF.